This T cell receptor (beta chain) was captured in a study of monozygotic twins with inflammatory bowel disease. This CDR3 is 13 amino acids long. Germline V gene lookup returns CDR1 SQVTM and CDR2 ANQGSEA. Study-level results: Twins classed as concordant or discordant showed no difference in repertoire similarity, possibly from limited power. The inverse Simpson measure of TCRbeta diversity was lower in IBD patients than in healthy co-twins.

Every TCR library consumed roughly 3,500 ng of total RNA. TCRdb reanalyzed the 5' RACE reads, giving one entry per CDR3 protein sequence and no DNA. The sample table includes around 230,000 distinct CDR3 sequences. T cells were not sorted, and total RNA was isolated straight from whole blood. Regarding this clonotype: Antigen specificity is unknown.

The sequenced sample consisted of blood. The gene calls are TRBV29-1 and TRBJ1-4; with no DNA, the TCRdb D assignment of TRBD1 cannot be verified. The clonotype was recovered from a human donor with ulcerative colitis or Crohn's disease, or a healthy co-twin of an affected twin (not recorded which). The CDR3 here is CSGLMGTGEKLFF.